This T cell receptor (beta chain) was profiled in a study of CD8+ T cells in alopecia areata. As the sequencing template, cDNA was produced by extracting RNA and reverse transcribing it. Data came from immunoSEQ multiplex PCR; TCRdb stores just in-frame clones and leaves some out. The sample lists more than 200,000 clones; approximately 61% were seen once. The germline gives CDR1 SGHRS, CDR2 YFSETQ. The CDR3 loop spans 13 amino acids. Trimming removed 1 base from V and 2 bases from J, with 7 bases in between. The TCR originated in a human donor with alopecia areata. Sequences were derived from CD4+ T cells sorted from blood, sampled at week 0. V and J are TRBV5-1 and TRBJ2-7; D gene uncertain. CDR3 sequence: CASSLRAPYEQYF. The CDR3 DNA sequence: TGCGCCAGCAGCTTGAGGGCTCCCTACGAGCAGTACTTC.